This T cell receptor beta chain is drawn from a study of somatic mutations in cytotoxic T cells in rheumatoid arthritis. Regarding the study as a whole: Among rheumatoid arthritis patients and age-matched healthy controls, CD8+ T-cell clonality was not significantly different.

TCRdb's table, derived via immunoSEQ multiplex PCR, lists solely in-frame clones and lacks some. The repertoire holds about 4,800 clones, approximately 78% seen once, with over 55% in the top ten. Germline V CDR1 and CDR2: MNHNS, SASEGT. The CDR3 totals 16 residues. V lost 2 bases to trimming and J lost 1 base, with 15 bases between them. Remarks on this clone: No antigen is known for it.

The source was CD8+ T cells sorted from blood, collected at a follow-up visit. The V and J genes are TRBV6-1 and TRBJ2-7; perhaps TRBD2 as D (6 bases). The receptor's source is a man aged 35 to 55 with rheumatoid arthritis. The CDR3 spells CASSESLGGGSYEQYF. The DNA for the CDR3 is TGTGCCAGCAGTGAAAGTTTGGGAGGCGGGTCCTACGAGCAGTACTTC.